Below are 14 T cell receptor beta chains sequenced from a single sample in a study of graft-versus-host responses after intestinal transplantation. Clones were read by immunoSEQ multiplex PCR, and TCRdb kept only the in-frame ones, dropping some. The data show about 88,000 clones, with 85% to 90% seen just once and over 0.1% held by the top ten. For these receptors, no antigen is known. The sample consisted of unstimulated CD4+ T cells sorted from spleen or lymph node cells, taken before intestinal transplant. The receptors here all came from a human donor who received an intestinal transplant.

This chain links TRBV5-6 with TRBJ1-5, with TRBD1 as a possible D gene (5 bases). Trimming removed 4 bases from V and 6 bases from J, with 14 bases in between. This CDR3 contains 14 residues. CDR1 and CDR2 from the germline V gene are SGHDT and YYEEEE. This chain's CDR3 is CASSRWGGGQPQHF. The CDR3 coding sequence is TGTGCCAGCAGCCGATGGGGGGGTGGTCAGCCCCAGCATTTT. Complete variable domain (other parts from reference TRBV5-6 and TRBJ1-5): DAGVTQSPTHLIKTRGQQVTLRCSPKSGHDTVSWYQQALGQGPQFIFQYYEEEERQRGNFPDRFSGHQFPNYSSELNVNALLLGDSALYLCASSRWGGGQPQHFGDGTRLSIL.

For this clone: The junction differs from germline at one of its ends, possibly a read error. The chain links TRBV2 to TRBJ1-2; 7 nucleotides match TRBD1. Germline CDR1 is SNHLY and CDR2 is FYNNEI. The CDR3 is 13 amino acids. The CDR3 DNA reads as TGTGCCAGCAGTGAGGACAGGCTCTATGACTACACCTTC. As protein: CASSEDRLYDYTF.

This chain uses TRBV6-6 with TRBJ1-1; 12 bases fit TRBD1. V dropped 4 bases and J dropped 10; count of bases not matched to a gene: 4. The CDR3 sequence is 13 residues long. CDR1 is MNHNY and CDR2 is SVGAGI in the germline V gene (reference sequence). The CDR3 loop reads CASSLGQGAAAFF. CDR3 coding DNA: TGTGCCAGCAGTTTGGGACAGGGGGCGGCAGCTTTCTTT.

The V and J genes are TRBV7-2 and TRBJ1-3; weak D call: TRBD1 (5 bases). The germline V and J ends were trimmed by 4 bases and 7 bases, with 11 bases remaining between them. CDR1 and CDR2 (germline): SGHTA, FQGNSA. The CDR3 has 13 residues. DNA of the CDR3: TGTGCCAGCAGCTGGGACTTGAGGAACACCATATATTTT. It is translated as CASSWDLRNTIYF.

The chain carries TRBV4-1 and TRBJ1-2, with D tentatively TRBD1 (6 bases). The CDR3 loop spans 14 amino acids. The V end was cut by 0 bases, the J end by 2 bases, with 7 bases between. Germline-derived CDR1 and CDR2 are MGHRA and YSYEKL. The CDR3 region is CASSQDDRNYGYTF. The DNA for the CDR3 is TGCGCCAGCAGCCAAGATGACAGGAACTATGGCTACACCTTC.

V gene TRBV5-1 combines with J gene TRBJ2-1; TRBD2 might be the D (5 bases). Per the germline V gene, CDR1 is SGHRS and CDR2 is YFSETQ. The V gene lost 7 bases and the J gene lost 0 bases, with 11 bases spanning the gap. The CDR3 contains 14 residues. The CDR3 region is CASCRDPSYNEQFF. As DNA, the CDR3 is TGCGCCAGCTGCCGGGATCCCTCCTACAATGAGCAGTTCTTC.

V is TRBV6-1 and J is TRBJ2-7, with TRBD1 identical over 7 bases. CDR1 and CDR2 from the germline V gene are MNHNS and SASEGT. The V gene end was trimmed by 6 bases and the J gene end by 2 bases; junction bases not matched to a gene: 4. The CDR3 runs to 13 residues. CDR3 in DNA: TGTGCCAGCAGCGAAACAGGGGCCTACGAGCAGTACTTC. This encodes CASSETGAYEQYF.

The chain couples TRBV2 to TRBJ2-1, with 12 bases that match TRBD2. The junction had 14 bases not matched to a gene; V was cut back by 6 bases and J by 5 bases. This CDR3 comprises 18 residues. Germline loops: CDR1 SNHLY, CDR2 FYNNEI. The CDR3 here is CASRIRPATSGGDNEQFF. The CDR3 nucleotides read TGTGCCAGCAGAATACGACCTGCGACTAGCGGGGGTGACAATGAGCAGTTCTTC.

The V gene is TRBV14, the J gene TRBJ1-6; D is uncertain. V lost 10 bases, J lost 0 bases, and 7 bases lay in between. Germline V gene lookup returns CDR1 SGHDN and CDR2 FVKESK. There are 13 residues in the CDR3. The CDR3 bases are TGTGCCACCGCCAGCTCCTATAATTCACCCCTCCACTTT. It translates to CATASSYNSPLHF.

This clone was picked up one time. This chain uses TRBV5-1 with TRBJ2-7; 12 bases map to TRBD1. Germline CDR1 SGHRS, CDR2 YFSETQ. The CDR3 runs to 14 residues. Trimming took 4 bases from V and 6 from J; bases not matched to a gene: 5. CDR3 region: CASSLWDRGLEQYF. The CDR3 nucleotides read TGCGCCAGCAGCCTATGGGACAGGGGGCTCGAGCAGTACTTC.

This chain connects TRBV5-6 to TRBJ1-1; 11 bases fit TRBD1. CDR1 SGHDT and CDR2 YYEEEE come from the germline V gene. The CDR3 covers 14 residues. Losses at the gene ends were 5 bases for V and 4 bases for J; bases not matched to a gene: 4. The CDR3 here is CASRRTGGGTEAFF. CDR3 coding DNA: TGTGCCAGCAGGCGGACAGGGGGCGGCACTGAAGCTTTCTTT.

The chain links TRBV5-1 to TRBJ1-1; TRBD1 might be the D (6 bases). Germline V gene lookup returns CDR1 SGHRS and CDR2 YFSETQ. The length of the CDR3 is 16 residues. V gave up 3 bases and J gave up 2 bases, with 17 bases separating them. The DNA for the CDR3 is TGCGCCAGCAGCTGGGGGCCAACAGGGACCAACACTGAAGCTTTCTTT. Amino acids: CASSWGPTGTNTEAFF.

CDR3 sequence: CASSYRLGAGELFF. In nucleotides, the CDR3 is TGTGCCAGCAGTTACCGCCTCGGGGCCGGGGAGCTGTTTTTT. This rearrangement joins TRBV6-5 to TRBJ2-2; weak D call: TRBD2 (5 bases). The CDR3 totals 14 residues. Trimming took 2 bases from V and 6 from J, leaving 10 bases between them. Germline lookup yields CDR1 MNHEY and CDR2 SVGAGI.

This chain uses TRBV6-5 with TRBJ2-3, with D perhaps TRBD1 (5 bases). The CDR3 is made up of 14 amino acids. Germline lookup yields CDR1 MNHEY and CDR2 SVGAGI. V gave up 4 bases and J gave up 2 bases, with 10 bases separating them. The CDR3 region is CASSLTVPTDTQYF. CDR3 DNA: TGTGCCAGCAGTTTGACAGTCCCCACAGATACGCAGTATTTT.